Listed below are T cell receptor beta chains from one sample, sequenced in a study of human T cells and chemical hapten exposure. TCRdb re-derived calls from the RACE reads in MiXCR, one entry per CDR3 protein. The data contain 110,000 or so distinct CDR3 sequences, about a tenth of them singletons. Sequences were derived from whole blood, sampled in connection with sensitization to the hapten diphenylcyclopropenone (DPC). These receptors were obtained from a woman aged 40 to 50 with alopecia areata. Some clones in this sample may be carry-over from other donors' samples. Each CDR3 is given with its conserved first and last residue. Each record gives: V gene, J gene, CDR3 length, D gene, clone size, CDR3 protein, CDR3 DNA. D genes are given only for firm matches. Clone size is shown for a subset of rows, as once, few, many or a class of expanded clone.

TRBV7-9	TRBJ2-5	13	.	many	CASSRGTVETQYF	TGTGCCAGCAGCCGCGGGACAGTAGAGACCCAGTACTTC
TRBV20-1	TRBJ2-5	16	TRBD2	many	CSARVLIAGKQETQYF	TGCAGTGCTAGAGTCCTAATAGCGGGGAAGCAAGAGACCCAGTACTTC
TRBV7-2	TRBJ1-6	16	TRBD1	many	CASSLFGTGVNSPLHF	TGTGCCAGCAGCTTGTTTGGGACAGGGGTTAATTCACCCCTCCACTTT
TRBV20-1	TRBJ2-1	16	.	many	CSARSRGLWAYNEQFF	TGCAGTGCTAGATCTCGGGGACTTTGGGCCTACAATGAGCAGTTCTTC
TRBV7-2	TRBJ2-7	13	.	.	CASSSMGQYEQYF	TGTGCCAGCAGCTCCATGGGTCAATACGAGCAGTACTTC
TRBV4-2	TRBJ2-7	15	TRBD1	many	CASSPPGQGSYEQYF	TGTGCCAGCAGCCCACCGGGACAGGGATCCTACGAGCAGTACTTC
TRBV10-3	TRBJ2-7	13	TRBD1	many	CAIGRGQYVEQYF	TGTGCCATCGGACGGGGACAGTACGTGGAGCAGTACTTC
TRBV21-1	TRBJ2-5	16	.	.	CASSKPHPRRGETQYF	TGTGCCAGCAGCAAACCTCACCCCCGACGAGGGGAGACCCAGTACTTC
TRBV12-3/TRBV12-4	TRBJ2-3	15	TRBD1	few	CASSSGTGGTDTQYF	TGTGCCAGCAGTTCCGGGACAGGGGGCACAGATACGCAGTATTTT
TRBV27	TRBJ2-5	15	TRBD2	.	CASSLTSGGWETQYF	TGTGCCAGCAGTTTAACTAGCGGGGGGTGGGAGACCCAGTACTTC
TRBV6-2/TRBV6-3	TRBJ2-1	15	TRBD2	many	CASTKTSGVYNEQFF	TGTGCCAGCACCAAGACTAGCGGGGTATACAATGAGCAGTTCTTC
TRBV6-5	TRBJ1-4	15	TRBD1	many	CASSPNRGTNEKLFF	TGTGCCAGCAGTCCCAACAGGGGAACTAATGAAAAACTGTTTTTT
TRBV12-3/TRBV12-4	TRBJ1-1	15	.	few	CASSRAGQLNTEAFF	TGTGCCAGCAGTAGGGCAGGACAGCTGAACACTGAAGCTTTCTTT
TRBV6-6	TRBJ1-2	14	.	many	CASSYPGRVEGYTF	TGTGCCAGCAGTTACCCGGGTCGGGTTGAGGGCTACACCTTC
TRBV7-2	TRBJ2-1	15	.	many	CASSWGRGAFNEQFF	TGTGCCAGCAGCTGGGGGCGGGGAGCGTTCAATGAGCAGTTCTTC
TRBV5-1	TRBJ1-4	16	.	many	CASSLEGGATNEKLFF	TGCGCCAGCAGCTTGGAAGGGGGGGCAACTAATGAAAAACTGTTTTTT
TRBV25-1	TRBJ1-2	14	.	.	CASSEYDRHYGYTF	TGTGCCAGCAGTGAATACGACAGACACTATGGCTACACCTTC
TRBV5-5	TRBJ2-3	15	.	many	CASSLVHRGTDTQYF	TGTGCCAGCAGCTTGGTGCACAGGGGCACAGATACGCAGTATTTT
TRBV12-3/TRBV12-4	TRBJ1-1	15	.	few	CASSRRTLGNTEAFF	TGTGCCAGCAGTCGCAGGACATTGGGGAACACTGAAGCTTTCTTT
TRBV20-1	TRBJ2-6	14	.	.	CSARQHPGANVLTF	TGCAGTGCTAGACAGCACCCTGGGGCTAACGTCCTGACTTTC
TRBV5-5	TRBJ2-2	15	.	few	CASSLVNRNTGELFF	TGTGCCAGCAGCTTGGTGAACAGAAACACCGGGGAGCTGTTTTTT
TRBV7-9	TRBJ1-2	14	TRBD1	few	CASSPSGQGGGYTF	TGTGCCAGCAGCCCCTCCGGACAGGGCGGTGGCTACACCTTC
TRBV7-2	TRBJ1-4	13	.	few	CASGGRVDEKLFF	TGTGCCAGCGGGGGGAGGGTGGATGAAAAACTGTTTTTT
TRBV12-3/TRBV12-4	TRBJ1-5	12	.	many	CASSLWGRPQHF	TGTGCCAGCAGTTTGTGGGGACGGCCCCAGCATTTT
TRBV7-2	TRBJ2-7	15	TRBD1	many	CASSGRDRGPYEQYF	TGTGCCAGCAGCGGCCGGGACAGGGGTCCCTACGAGCAGTACTTC
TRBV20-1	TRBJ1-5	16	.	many	CSAPGDSLYSNQPQHF	TGCAGTGCTCCGGGCGACAGCCTTTATAGCAATCAGCCCCAGCATTTT
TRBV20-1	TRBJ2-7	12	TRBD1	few	CSASRTGSEQYF	TGCAGTGCTAGTAGGACAGGGTCCGAGCAGTACTTC
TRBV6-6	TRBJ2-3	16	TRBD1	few	CASSSPPGQGTDTQYF	TGTGCCAGCAGCTCCCCCCCCGGACAGGGGACAGATACGCAGTATTTT
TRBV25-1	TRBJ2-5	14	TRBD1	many	CASSEWGQGETQYF	TGTGCCAGCAGTGAATGGGGACAGGGCGAGACCCAGTACTTC
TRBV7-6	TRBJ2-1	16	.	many	CASSLVTARAYNEQFF	TGTGCCAGCAGCTTAGTAACTGCGAGGGCCTACAATGAGCAGTTCTTC
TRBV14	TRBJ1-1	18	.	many	CASSQESGLRTKRTEAFF	TGTGCCAGCAGCCAAGAGTCAGGACTCCGGACGAAAAGGACTGAAGCTTTCTTT
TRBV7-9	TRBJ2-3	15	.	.	CASSLAGAGTDTQYF	TGTGCCAGCAGCTTAGCGGGGGCCGGGACAGATACGCAGTATTTT
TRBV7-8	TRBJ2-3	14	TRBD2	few	CATSRGGATDTQYF	TGTGCTACCTCCCGCGGGGGGGCAACAGATACGCAGTATTTT
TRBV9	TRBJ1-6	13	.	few	CASSANVVSPLHF	TGTGCCAGCAGCGCCAACGTGGTTTCACCCCTCCACTTT
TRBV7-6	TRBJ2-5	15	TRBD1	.	CASSLGQGRLETQYF	TGTGCCAGCAGCTTAGGACAGGGCAGGCTAGAGACCCAGTACTTC
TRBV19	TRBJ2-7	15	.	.	CASSIGDPTRYEQYF	TGTGCCAGTAGTATTGGGGATCCGACTCGATACGAGCAGTACTTC
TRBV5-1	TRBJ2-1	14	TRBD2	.	CACALASSYNEQFF	TGCGCCTGCGCACTAGCGAGCTCCTACAATGAGCAGTTCTTC
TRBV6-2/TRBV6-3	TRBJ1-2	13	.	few	CASSYRGRNGYTF	TGTGCCAGCAGTTACCGGGGACGTAATGGCTACACCTTC
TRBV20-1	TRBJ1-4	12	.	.	CSARQVNEKLFF	TGCAGTGCTAGACAGGTTAATGAAAAACTGTTTTTT
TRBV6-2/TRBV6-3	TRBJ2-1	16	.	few	CASRGVAGYSYNEQFF	TGTGCCAGCAGGGGAGTGGCGGGGTACTCCTACAATGAGCAGTTCTTC
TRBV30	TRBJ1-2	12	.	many	CAWSGQFFGYTF	TGTGCCTGGAGTGGGCAGTTTTTTGGCTACACCTTC
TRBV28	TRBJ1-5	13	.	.	CASTLPMNQPQHF	TGTGCCAGCACCCTACCTATGAATCAGCCCCAGCATTTT
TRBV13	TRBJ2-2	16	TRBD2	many	CASSLMNGGAAGELFF	TGTGCCAGCAGCTTAATGAACGGGGGGGCCGCCGGGGAGCTGTTTTTT
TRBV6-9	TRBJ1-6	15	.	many	CALRRGGPYNSPLHF	TGTGCCCTCAGGAGGGGAGGTCCCTATAATTCACCCCTCCACTTT
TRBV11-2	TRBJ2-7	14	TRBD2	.	CASSGLAGAGEQYF	TGTGCCAGCAGCGGGCTAGCGGGGGCGGGCGAGCAGTACTTC
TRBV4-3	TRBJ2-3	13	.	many	CASSPYRVDTQYF	TGCGCCAGCAGCCCGTACAGGGTCGATACGCAGTATTTT
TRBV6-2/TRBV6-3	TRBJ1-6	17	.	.	CASSYSMGSQYNSPLHF	TGTGCCAGCAGTTACTCGATGGGATCCCAGTATAATTCACCCCTCCACTTT
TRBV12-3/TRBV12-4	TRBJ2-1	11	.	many	CASSPDNEQFF	TGTGCCAGCAGCCCCGACAATGAGCAGTTCTTC
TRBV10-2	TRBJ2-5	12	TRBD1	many	CAGGQGPETQYF	TGCGCCGGGGGACAGGGGCCGGAGACCCAGTACTTC
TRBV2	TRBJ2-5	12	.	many	CASSEESGTQYF	TGTGCCAGCAGTGAAGAGAGCGGTACCCAGTACTTC
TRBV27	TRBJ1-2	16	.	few	CASSLRQGINEDGYTF	TGTGCCAGCAGTTTAAGGCAGGGTATAAATGAGGATGGCTACACCTTC
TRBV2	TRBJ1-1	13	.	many	CASKGILNTEAFF	TGTGCCAGCAAAGGGATATTGAACACTGAAGCTTTCTTT